This T cell receptor (beta chain) is from a study of spatial heterogeneity in lung cancer. Study as a whole: Detection of beta-chain sequences consistently exceeded that of alpha-chain sequences. On average, each unique TCR and UMI combination appeared more than ten times in raw reads. Points from the study as a whole: At resection, ubiquitous expanded tumor TCRs appeared in blood more than at follow-up.

This CDR3 comprises 16 residues. The germline V gene encodes CDR1 KGHSH and CDR2 LQKENI. V shed 4 bases, J shed 1 base, and the junction held 10 bases outside the gene matches. This clonotype was detected ten times or more. What it binds is unknown. A single record per CDR3 protein comes from TCRdb applying MiXCR to the 5' RACE reads. The sample lists tens of thousands of distinct CDR3 sequences; approximately 6.8% were seen once. Time point meaning: sample taken at primary tumor resection. Whole RNA, which was extracted from tumor, nontumor lung tissue or frozen PBMC, was sequenced without any cell sorting. Samples were obtained from around 72 donors, all untreated early-stage non-small cell lung cancer patients.

The input for sequencing was PBMCs, taken at surgery. The TCR comes from a female donor with early-stage non-small cell lung cancer. This chain uses TRBV18 with TRBJ2-7; 7 positions match TRBD1. DNA for the CDR3: TGTGCCAGCTCACGCCCCGGGACAGACTCTTCCTACGAGCAGTACTTC. Its translation is CASSRPGTDSSYEQYF.